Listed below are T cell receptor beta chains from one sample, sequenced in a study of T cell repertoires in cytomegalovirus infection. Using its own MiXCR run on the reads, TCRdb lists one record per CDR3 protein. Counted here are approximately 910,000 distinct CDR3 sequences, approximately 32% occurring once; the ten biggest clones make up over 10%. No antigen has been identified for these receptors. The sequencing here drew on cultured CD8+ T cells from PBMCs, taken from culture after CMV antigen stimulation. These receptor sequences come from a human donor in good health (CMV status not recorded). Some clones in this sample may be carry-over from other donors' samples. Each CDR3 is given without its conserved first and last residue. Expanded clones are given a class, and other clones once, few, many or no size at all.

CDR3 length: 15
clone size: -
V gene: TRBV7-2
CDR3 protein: ASSLEVFGQGAGGYT

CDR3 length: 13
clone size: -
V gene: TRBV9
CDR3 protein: ASSVIQQGGTEAF

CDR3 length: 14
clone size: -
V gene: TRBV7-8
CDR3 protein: ASSFLGDGSGNTIY

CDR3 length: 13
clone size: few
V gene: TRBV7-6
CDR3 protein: ASSPAVHSGNTIY

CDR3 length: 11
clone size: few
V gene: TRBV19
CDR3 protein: AIAGDENTEAF

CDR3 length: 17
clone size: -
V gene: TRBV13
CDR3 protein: ASSLMLRGHVENTGELF

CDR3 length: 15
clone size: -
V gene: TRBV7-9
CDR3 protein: ASSPLDIDRAAGELF

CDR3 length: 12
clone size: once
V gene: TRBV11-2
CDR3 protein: ASSRAGYLETQY

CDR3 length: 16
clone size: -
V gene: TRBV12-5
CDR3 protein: ASGSPTASGGVAGELF

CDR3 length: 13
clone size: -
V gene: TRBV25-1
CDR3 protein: ASSEYFGQSNTIY

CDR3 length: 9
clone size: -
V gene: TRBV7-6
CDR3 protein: ASTEQRNYT

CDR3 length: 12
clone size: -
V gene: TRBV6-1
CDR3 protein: ASREPGRRNTIY

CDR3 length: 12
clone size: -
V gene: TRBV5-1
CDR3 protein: ASSSGQGVEAQH

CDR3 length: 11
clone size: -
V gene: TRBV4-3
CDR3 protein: ASSQGPGETQY

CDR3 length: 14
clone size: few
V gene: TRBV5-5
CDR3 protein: ASSLDPGQGGNIQY

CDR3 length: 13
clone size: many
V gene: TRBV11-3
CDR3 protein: ASSLGSASTDTQY

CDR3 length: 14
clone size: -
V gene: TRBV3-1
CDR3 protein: ASSPEDRALNTEAF

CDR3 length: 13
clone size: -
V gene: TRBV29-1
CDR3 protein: SVGAWGQGSYGYT

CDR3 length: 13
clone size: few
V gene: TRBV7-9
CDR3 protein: ASSKRDRNTGELF

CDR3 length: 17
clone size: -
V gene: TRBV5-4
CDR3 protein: ASSLDDSSPYANTGELF

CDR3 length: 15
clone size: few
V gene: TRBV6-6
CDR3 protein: ASSSGRIRMSPDTQY

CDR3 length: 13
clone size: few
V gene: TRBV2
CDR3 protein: ASSDGQGPNQPQH

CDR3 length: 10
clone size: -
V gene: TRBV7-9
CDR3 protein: ASSQGGRAQY

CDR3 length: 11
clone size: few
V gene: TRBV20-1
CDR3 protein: SASLAANTEAF

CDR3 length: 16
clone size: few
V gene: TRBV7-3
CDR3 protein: ASSLTGPLAGGFNEQF

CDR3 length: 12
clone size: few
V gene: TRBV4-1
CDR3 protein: ASSQISGVEELF

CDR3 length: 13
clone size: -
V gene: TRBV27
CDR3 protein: ASSFHRDLNTEAF

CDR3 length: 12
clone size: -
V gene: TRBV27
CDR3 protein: ASAWGGNTGELF

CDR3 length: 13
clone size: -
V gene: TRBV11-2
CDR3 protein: ASSFPGVLGTEAF

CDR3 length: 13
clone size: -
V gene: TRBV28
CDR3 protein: ASSGQGALDETQY

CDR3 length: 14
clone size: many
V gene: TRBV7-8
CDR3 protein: ASSPPGYNLYNEQF

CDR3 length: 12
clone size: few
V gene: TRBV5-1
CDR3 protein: ASSLATGLDEQF

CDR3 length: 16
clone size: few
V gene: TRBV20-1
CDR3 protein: SASPRSTGGRSYNEQF

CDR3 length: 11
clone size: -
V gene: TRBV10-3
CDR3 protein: AISAPGGDIQY

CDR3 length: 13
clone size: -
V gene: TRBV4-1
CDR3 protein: ASSQDRGTTDTQY

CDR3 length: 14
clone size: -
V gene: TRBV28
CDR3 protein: ASSQPFGGLTDTQY

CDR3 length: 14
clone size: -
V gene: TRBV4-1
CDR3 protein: ASSQTSGGAMYEQF

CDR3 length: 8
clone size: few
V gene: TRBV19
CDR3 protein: ASANTEAF

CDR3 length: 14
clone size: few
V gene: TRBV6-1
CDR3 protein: ASRGGVGRGAYEQY

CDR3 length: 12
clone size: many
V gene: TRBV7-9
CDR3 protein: ASSFASLVDEQF

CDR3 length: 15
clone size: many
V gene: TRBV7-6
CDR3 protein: ASSSTSGPRGTDTQY

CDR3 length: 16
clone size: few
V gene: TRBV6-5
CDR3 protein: ASSYGAGRYSGANVLT

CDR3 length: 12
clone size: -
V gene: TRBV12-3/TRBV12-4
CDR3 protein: ASNPSGVEETQY

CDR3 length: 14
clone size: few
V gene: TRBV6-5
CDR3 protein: ASSYSEGPMNTEAF

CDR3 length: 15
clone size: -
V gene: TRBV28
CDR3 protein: ASRYPGQGSLGYGYT

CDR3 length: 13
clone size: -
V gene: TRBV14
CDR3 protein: ASSQNRLDAYEQY

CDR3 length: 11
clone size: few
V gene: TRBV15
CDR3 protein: ATRGRLNYGYT

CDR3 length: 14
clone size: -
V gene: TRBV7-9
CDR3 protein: ASSLDPTELGNTIY

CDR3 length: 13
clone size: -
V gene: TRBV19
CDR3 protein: ASSIAGADYNEQF

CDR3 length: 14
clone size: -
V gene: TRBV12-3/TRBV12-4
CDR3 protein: TSSHILLSNTGELF

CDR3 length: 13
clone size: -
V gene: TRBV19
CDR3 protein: ASSIIRDTNQPQH

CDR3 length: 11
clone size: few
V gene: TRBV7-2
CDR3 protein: ASSSRTDIEQY

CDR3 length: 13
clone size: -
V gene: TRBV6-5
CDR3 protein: ASSGSTGRGSPLH

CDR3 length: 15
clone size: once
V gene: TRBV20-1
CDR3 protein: SARDTGAPATTDTQY

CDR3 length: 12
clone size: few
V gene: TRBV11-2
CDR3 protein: ASSLDPAGGMQF